This is a list of T cell receptor beta chains from one sample in a study of cytotoxic CD8 clonotypes in ibrutinib-treated CLL. The repertoire was sequenced with immunoSEQ multiplex PCR; TCRdb's copy has only in-frame clones and lacks some. The table includes tens of thousands of clones, over 55% detected once. The starting material was PBMCs, obtained at disease progression, from a patient treated with ibrutinib. All receptors derive from a human donor with chronic lymphocytic leukemia. CDR3s include the opening cysteine and the closing phenylalanine or tryptophan. The order of the fields is V gene, D gene, clone size, CDR3 length, J gene, CDR3 DNA, CDR3 protein. A D gene is named only where the DNA matches it firmly. The size entry is marked missing in some rows and otherwise reads once, few, many or a size class.

v_gene: TRBV11-2
d_gene: NA
abundance: NA
len: 14
j_gene: TRBJ1-2
CDR3nt: TGTGCCAGCACCAGGGGCCGCTCCCCGGGTGGCTACACCTTC
CDR3aa: CASTRGRSPGGYTF

v_gene: TRBV6-5
d_gene: NA
abundance: NA
len: 13
j_gene: TRBJ1-2
CDR3nt: TGTGCCAGCAGTTACTCTGGACAGCTATTCTACACCTTC
CDR3aa: CASSYSGQLFYTF

v_gene: TRBV5-1
d_gene: NA
abundance: NA
len: 13
j_gene: TRBJ2-1
CDR3nt: TGCGCCAGCAGCCCTCCGGGGTTGAATGAGCAGTTCTTC
CDR3aa: CASSPPGLNEQFF

v_gene: TRBV6-1
d_gene: NA
abundance: NA
len: 13
j_gene: TRBJ1-4
CDR3nt: TGTGCCAGCAGTGGTCCCTGGGGGGAGGAACTGTTTTTT
CDR3aa: CASSGPWGEELFF

v_gene: TRBV10-3
d_gene: NA
abundance: once
len: 12
j_gene: TRBJ2-5
CDR3nt: TGTGCCATCAGTGGCAGCCAAGAGACCCAGTACTTC
CDR3aa: CAISGSQETQYF

v_gene: TRBV19
d_gene: TRBD1
abundance: NA
len: 11
j_gene: TRBJ1-2
CDR3nt: TGTGCCAGTTCAGGGGGCCGAGGCTACACCTTC
CDR3aa: CASSGGRGYTF

v_gene: TRBV5-1
d_gene: NA
abundance: NA
len: 18
j_gene: TRBJ2-2
CDR3nt: TGCGCCAGCAGGGATGGCTACCCTACTACCGCGAACACCGGGGAGCTGTTTTTT
CDR3aa: CASRDGYPTTANTGELFF

v_gene: TRBV27
d_gene: TRBD1
abundance: NA
len: 11
j_gene: TRBJ1-2
CDR3nt: TGTGCTTCCGGACAGGGAGGAGGCTACACCTTC
CDR3aa: CASGQGGGYTF

v_gene: TRBV5-1
d_gene: NA
abundance: NA
len: 13
j_gene: TRBJ2-1
CDR3nt: TGCGCCAGCAGCGTTGACAACCACAATGAGCAGTTCTTC
CDR3aa: CASSVDNHNEQFF

v_gene: TRBV5-1
d_gene: NA
abundance: NA
len: 13
j_gene: TRBJ2-5
CDR3nt: TGCGCCAGCAGCGGCACAGCTCAAGAGACCCAGTACTTC
CDR3aa: CASSGTAQETQYF

v_gene: TRBV29-1
d_gene: NA
abundance: few
len: 13
j_gene: TRBJ2-1
CDR3nt: TGCAGCGTGGCACGGGGGGACATAAATGAGCAGTTCTTC
CDR3aa: CSVARGDINEQFF

v_gene: TRBV11-1
d_gene: TRBD2
abundance: NA
len: 14
j_gene: TRBJ2-2
CDR3nt: TGTGCCAGCAGCCTCGGGGGGGCCACCGGGGAGCTGTTTTTT
CDR3aa: CASSLGGATGELFF

v_gene: TRBV11-1
d_gene: NA
abundance: NA
len: 16
j_gene: TRBJ1-1
CDR3nt: TGTGCCAGCACCTCCGTGGGGGGCTTTGGGAACACTGAAGCTTTCTTT
CDR3aa: CASTSVGGFGNTEAFF

v_gene: TRBV9
d_gene: NA
abundance: once
len: 13
j_gene: TRBJ1-1
CDR3nt: TGTGCCAGCAGCCCTCTAGGTAGCACTGAAGCTTTCTTT
CDR3aa: CASSPLGSTEAFF

v_gene: TRBV7-9
d_gene: NA
abundance: NA
len: 12
j_gene: TRBJ2-7
CDR3nt: TGTGCCAGCAGCTCTACGGACCTTGAGCAGTACTTC
CDR3aa: CASSSTDLEQYF